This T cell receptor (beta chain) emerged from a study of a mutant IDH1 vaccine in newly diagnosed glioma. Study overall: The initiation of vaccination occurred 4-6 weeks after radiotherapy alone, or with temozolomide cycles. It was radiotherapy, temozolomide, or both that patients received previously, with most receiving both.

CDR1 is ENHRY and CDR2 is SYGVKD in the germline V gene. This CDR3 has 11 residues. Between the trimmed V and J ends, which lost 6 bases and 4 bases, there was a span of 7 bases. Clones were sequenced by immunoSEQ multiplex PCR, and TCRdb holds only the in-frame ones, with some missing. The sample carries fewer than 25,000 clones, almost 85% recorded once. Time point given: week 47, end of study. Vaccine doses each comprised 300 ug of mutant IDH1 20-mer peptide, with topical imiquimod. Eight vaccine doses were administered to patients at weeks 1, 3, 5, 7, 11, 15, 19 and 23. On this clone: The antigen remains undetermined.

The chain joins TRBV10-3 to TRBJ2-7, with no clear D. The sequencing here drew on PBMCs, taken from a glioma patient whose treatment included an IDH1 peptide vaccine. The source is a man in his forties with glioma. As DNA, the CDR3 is TGTGCCATCAGGGTGTCGTACGAGCAGTACTTC. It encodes CAIRVSYEQYF.